This T cell receptor (beta chain) was obtained from a study of identical twins. A universal primer binding site was introduced by template switching. The final cDNA contained unique molecular identifiers. TCRdb reanalysed the 5' RACE reads using MiXCR and keeps one entry per CDR3 protein. This sample carries 200,000 to 250,000 distinct CDR3 sequences, 6.5% of them seen once, and the ten largest clones take roughly 15%. The germline V gene has CDR1 GTSNPN and CDR2 SVGIG (reference sequence). The CDR3 sequence is 14 residues long. V lost 5 bases and J 1 base, leaving 14 bases between the germline ends. The data also belong to a second study, concerning T cells expressing NK-cell markers. That paper adds: Sorted T-cell subsets CD3+CD56+NKG2C+, CD3+CD56+NKG2C- and CD3+CD56-NKG2C+ were TCR beta-sequenced.

This TCR derives from a woman between 18 and 30 years old in good health. The sample was CD8+ T cells sorted from blood. The rearrangement uses TRBV30 and TRBJ2-5, with a possible D match to TRBD2 (5 bases). The chain's CDR3 is CAWDLGGSQETQYF. CDR3 nucleotides: TGTGCCTGGGACCTTGGAGGATCCCAAGAGACCCAGTACTTC.